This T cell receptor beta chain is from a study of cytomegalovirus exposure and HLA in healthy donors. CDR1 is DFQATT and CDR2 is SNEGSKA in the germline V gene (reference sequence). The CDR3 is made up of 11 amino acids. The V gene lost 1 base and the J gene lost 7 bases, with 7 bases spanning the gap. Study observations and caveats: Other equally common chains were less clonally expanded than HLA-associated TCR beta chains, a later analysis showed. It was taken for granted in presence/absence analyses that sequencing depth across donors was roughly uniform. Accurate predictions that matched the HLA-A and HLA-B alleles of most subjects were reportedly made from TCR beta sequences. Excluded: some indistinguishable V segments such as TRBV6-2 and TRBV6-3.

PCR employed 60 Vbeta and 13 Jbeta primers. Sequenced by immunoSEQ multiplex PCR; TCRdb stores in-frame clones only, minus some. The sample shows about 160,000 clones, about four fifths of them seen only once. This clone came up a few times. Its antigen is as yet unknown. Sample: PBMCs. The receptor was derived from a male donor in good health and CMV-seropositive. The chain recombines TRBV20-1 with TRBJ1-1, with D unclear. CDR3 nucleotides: TGCAGTGCTAGAGGTGGGAGTGAAGCTTTCTTT. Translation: CSARGGSEAFF.